The present T cell receptor beta chain was sequenced within a study of control samples from healthy donors and cancer patients. V shed 3 bases and J 6 bases; nucleotides not matched to a gene: 5. CDR3 length equals 14 residues. Germline CDR1 is SGHRS and CDR2 is YFSETQ. The protocol was immunoSEQ multiplex PCR, while the TCRdb copy is restricted to in-frame clones and leaves out a portion. Of around 30,000 clones detected, 80% to 95% appear once; the ten largest clones hold 1.7%. The sequenced material came from PBMCs. This chain joins TRBV5-1 and TRBJ1-1; 10 bases line up with TRBD1. This TCR was recovered from a man aged 35-49 years with colorectal cancer. The CDR3 loop reads CASSSGTGVAEAFF. CDR3 DNA: TGCGCCAGCAGCTCCGGGACAGGGGTTGCTGAAGCTTTCTTT.